The 29 T cell receptor beta chains below come from one sample, sequenced in a study of T cells in women clearing cervical HPV infection. Sequencing was performed with immunoSEQ multiplex PCR; in TCRdb, only in-frame clones are kept and a portion is missing. Its clone listing holds fewer than 35,000 clones. The sequenced sample consisted of blood buffy coat. Receptor source: a woman between 18 and 69 years old with a cervical HPV16 infection that either progressed to CIN3+ or cleared (not recorded which).

To note about this clone: The CDR3 end lies 3 residues beyond the end of the read and is filled in from the germline J gene. The rearrangement uses TRBV15 and TRBJ2-7; 8 bases are a match to TRBD1. CDR1 LNHNV and CDR2 YYDKDF come from the germline V gene (reference sequence). The CDR3 has 15 residues. V shed 3 bases and J 2 bases; nucleotides not matched to a gene: 6. Incomplete CDR3 DNA: TGTGCCACCAGCAGGGGGACAGGACAGGCCTACGAG. It is translated as CATSRGTGQAYE. The whole CDR3 protein is CATSRGTGQAYEQYF.

Comment on this clone: The missing CDR3 end, 3 residues past where the read stops, is filled in from the germline J gene. J is TRBJ2-4 and V is TRBV30; the D is unclear. Germline V lookup: CDR1 GTSNPN, CDR2 SVGIG (reference sequence). This CDR3 is 13 amino acids long. The CDR3 sequence: CAWSVWSHYGQYF. The CDR3 DNA, read in part, is TGTGCCTGGAGTGTATGGTCGCACTATGGT.

With regard to this clone: The CDR3 end falls 3 residues outside the read, so it is completed with the germline J gene. V is TRBV19 and J is TRBJ2-3; tentative D call: TRBD1 (6 bases). The CDR3 loop spans 15 amino acids. Germline V gene data show CDR1 as LNHDA and CDR2 as SQIVND (reference sequence). The covered CDR3 bases are TGTGCCAGTAGTACACCAGGGGCACGAAATCAGCCG. The encoded protein is CASSTPGARNQP. The whole CDR3 protein reads CASSTPGARNQPQYF. The variable domain in full, with the rest retrieved from reference TRBV19 and TRBJ2-3, is DGGITQSPKYLFRKEGQNVTLSCEQNLNHDAMYWYRQDPGQGLRLIYYSQIVNDFQKGDIAEGYSVSREKKESFPLTVTSAQKNPTAFYLCASSTPGARNQPQYFGPGTRLTVL.

As for this clone: One junction end does not reproduce the germline sequence, and a read error may be involved. The read comes to an end 3 residues before the CDR3 does, leaving the germline J gene to fill in the end. This chain links TRBV18 with TRBJ2-7; TRBD1 is a possible D gene (6 bases). Germline V gene sequence: CDR1 KGHSH, CDR2 LQKENI. The CDR3 totals 15 residues. The chain's CDR3 is CASAPPAQGAYEQYF. The sequenced CDR3 bases are TGTGCCAGCGCACCACCGGCACAGGGAGCCTACGAG. Full variable domain (rest looked up from reference TRBV18 and TRBJ2-7): NAGVMQNPRHLVRRRGQEARLRCSPMKGHSHVYWYRQLPEEGLKFMVYLQKENIIDESGMPKERFSAEFPKEGPSILRIQQVVRGDSAAYFCASAPPAQGAYEQYFGPGTRLTVT.

As concerns this clone: The DNA ends 3 residues before the CDR3 does, and the rest of the CDR3 is filled in from the germline J gene. V usage is TRBV19 and J usage is TRBJ1-4, with D maybe TRBD1 (5 bases). This CDR3 region has 16 residues. Per germline, CDR1 LNHDA and CDR2 SQIVND (reference sequence). The CDR3 loop reads CASSIGLPLGANVLFF. The part of the CDR3 DNA that was read is TGTGCCAGTAGTATAGGGCTCCCTTTAGGGGCCAACGTA.

With respect to this clone: With the read ending 3 residues before the CDR3 end, the germline J gene is used to fill in that end. The rearrangement joins TRBV30 to TRBJ1-5, with TRBD1 matching over 10 bases. With V trimmed by 1 base and J by 4 bases, 4 bases remained unmatched. Germline lookup yields CDR1 GTSNPN and CDR2 SVGIG (reference sequence). This CDR3 is built from 15 residues. CDR3 sequence: CAWSDRDRGNQPQHF. CDR3 DNA (partial): TGTGCCTGGAGTGACCGGGACAGGGGAAATCAGCCC.

The CDR3 sequence is CASSFGLAEATEQFF. Incomplete CDR3 DNA: TGTGCCAGCAGCTTCGGACTAGCGGAAGCCACTGAG. The chain has TRBV5-6 and TRBJ2-1; 10 positions match TRBD2. The read stops 3 residues short of the end of the CDR3; the missing end is completed from the germline J gene. This CDR3 is built from 15 residues. CDR1 is SGHDT, CDR2 YYEEEE, per germline. The V segment lost 2 bases and the J segment 9 bases; nucleotides outside the gene matches: 8. Looking up the rest from reference TRBV5-6 and TRBJ2-1 gives the full variable domain: DAGVTQSPTHLIKTRGQQVTLRCSPKSGHDTVSWYQQALGQGPQFIFQYYEEEERQRGNFPDRFSGHQFPNYSSELNVNALLLGDSALYLCASSFGLAEATEQFFGPGTRLTVL.

Regarding this clone: The sequenced fragment ends 3 residues before the CDR3 boundary, so the rest is inferred from the germline J gene. This chain connects TRBV30 to TRBJ2-1; maybe TRBD1 (5 bases). The CDR3 spans 15 residues. Trimming shortened V by 0 bases and J by 9 bases, and 18 bases separated the two germline ends. Germline assignment: CDR1 GTSNPN and CDR2 SVGIG (reference sequence). Incomplete CDR3 DNA: TGTGCCTGGAGTGTACTGGGGCAGGGTCAGGGTGAG. Translated, it gives CAWSVLGQGQGE. The whole CDR3 sequence reads CAWSVLGQGQGEQFF. Full variable domain (rest looked up from reference TRBV30 and TRBJ2-1): SQTIHQWPATLVQPVGSPLSLECTVEGTSNPNLYWYRQAAGRGLQLLFYSVGIGQISSEVPQNLSASRPQDRQFILSSKKLLLSDSGFYLCAWSVLGQGQGEQFFGPGTRLTVL.

Of note for this clone: The read gets to within 3 residues of the CDR3 end, and the germline J gene fills in the rest. The V gene is TRBV19, the J gene TRBJ2-3; possibly TRBD1 for D (5 bases). The CDR3 extends over 15 amino acids. Germline V lookup: CDR1 LNHDA, CDR2 SQIVND (reference sequence). Incomplete CDR3 DNA: TGTGCCAGTAGGCCCAGGGATTATAGCAATCAGCCG. Its translation is CASRPRDYSNQP. The whole CDR3 reads CASRPRDYSNQPQYF. Full variable domain (remainder filled in from reference TRBV19 and TRBJ2-3): DGGITQSPKYLFRKEGQNVTLSCEQNLNHDAMYWYRQDPGQGLRLIYYSQIVNDFQKGDIAEGYSVSREKKESFPLTVTSAQKNPTAFYLCASRPRDYSNQPQYFGPGTRLTVL.

Concerning this clone itself: The read stops 3 residues short of the end of the CDR3; the missing end is completed from the germline J gene. This rearrangement joins TRBV5-1 to TRBJ2-6; 8 nucleotides agree with TRBD2. The V and J ends lost 3 bases and 0 bases, in that order; junction bases with no gene match: 2. Germline-derived CDR1 and CDR2 are SGHRS and YFSETQ. The CDR3 runs 16 residues. CDR3 in amino acids: CASSSGTSSGANVLTF. The sequenced CDR3 bases are TGCGCCAGCAGCTCCGGGACTAGCTCTGGGGCCAACGTC.

Concerning this clone: Read data end 3 residues before the CDR3 end; the end is taken from the germline J gene. This chain uses TRBV5-1 with TRBJ2-7, with TRBD1 as a possible D gene (6 bases). The germline V and J ends were trimmed by 3 bases and 4 bases, with 17 bases remaining between them. The CDR3 loop spans 15 amino acids. In germline, CDR1 is SGHRS, CDR2 YFSETQ. CDR3 DNA, as far as it was read: TGCGCCAGCAGCTCCGGAGGACAGTTAGGGTACGAG. Translating it yields CASSSGGQLGYE. The entire CDR3 protein reads CASSSGGQLGYEQYF.

About this clone itself: The read falls 3 residues short of the CDR3 end, and the missing part is taken from the germline J gene. The rearrangement uses TRBV6-2 or TRBV6-3 and TRBJ2-7; a weak D match, TRBD1 (5 bases). The V end lost 5 bases, the J end lost 4 bases, and 12 bases lay between the germline ends. The CDR3 totals 13 residues. Germline assignment: CDR1 MNHEY and CDR2 SVGEGT. CDR3 bases read: TGTGCCAGCAGTATTACCGACAGATACGAG. This encodes CASSITDRYE. The full CDR3 reads CASSITDRYEQYF.

Notes on this clone: One end of the junction is discordant with germline, which a read error may explain. The read comes to an end 3 residues before the CDR3 does, leaving the germline J gene to fill in the end. Other DNA sequences from this sample encode an identical CDR3 as well. The chain links TRBV11-1 to TRBJ1-2; D not resolved. Germline lookup yields CDR1 SGHAT and CDR2 FQDESV (reference sequence). The length of the CDR3 is 14 residues. The chain's CDR3 is CASSLAGSSYGYTF. The CDR3 bases that were read are TGTGCCAGCAGCTTAGCAGGGTCGTCCTATGGT.

The CDR3 is CASSIQDRATEAFF. CDR3 bases read: TGTGCCAGCAGCATTCAGGACAGGGCCACTGAA. V is TRBV7-6 and J is TRBJ1-1, with 8 positions matching TRBD1. The CDR3 end lies 3 residues beyond the end of the read and is filled in from the germline J gene. This CDR3 has 14 amino acids. Germline CDR1 and CDR2: SGHVS and FNYEAQ. The V and J ends lost 5 bases and 4 bases, in that order; junction bases with no gene match: 6.

Remarks on this clone: An end of the junction differs from the germline gene, which may be a read error. The CDR3 end is not reached by the read, which stops 3 residues before it; the germline J gene fills it in. The sample contains more than one DNA sequence encoding this CDR3. V usage is TRBV18 and J usage is TRBJ1-3; 10 nucleotides align to TRBD1. CDR1 is KGHSH, CDR2 LQKENI, per germline. The CDR3 is 15 residues long. The sequenced part of the CDR3 DNA is TGTGCCAGCTCAGAGGGACAGGGGCGAGCAAACACG. Encoded protein: CASSEGQGRANT. The CDR3 in its entirety is CASSEGQGRANTIYF. The whole variable domain, filled in from reference TRBV18 and TRBJ1-3, reads NAGVMQNPRHLVRRRGQEARLRCSPMKGHSHVYWYRQLPEEGLKFMVYLQKENIIDESGMPKERFSAEFPKEGPSILRIQQVVRGDSAAYFCASSEGQGRANTIYFGEGSWLTVV.

Concerning this clone: The sequence runs out 3 residues before the end of the CDR3; the remainder is reconstructed from the germline J gene. The chain links TRBV29-1 to TRBJ1-1, with TRBD1 matching 10 bases. The CDR3 runs to 15 residues. V dropped 3 bases and J dropped 5; count of bases not matched to a gene: 9. CDR1 SQVTM and CDR2 ANQGSEA come from the germline V gene. The CDR3 DNA, read in part, is TGCAGCGTTGAGGGTTTAGAGGGACAGGGGACTGAA. Its protein is CSVEGLEGQGTE. The full CDR3 reads CSVEGLEGQGTEAFF.

About this clone: The read comes to an end 3 residues before the CDR3 does, leaving the germline J gene to fill in the end. The chain has TRBV30 and TRBJ2-2, with 8 bases matching TRBD1. CDR1 is GTSNPN, CDR2 SVGIG, per germline (reference sequence). V lost 2 bases and J lost 5; bases outside the gene matches: 4. The CDR3 covers 14 residues. CDR3: CAWSRTGRTGELFF. CDR3 DNA (partial): TGTGCCTGGAGTCGGACAGGGCGGACCGGGGAG.

A remark on this clone: The read gets to within 3 residues of the CDR3 end, and the germline J gene fills in the rest. The gene calls are TRBV6-1 and TRBJ1-4; 7 nucleotides match TRBD1. The CDR3 length is 15 residues. J was trimmed by 6 bases and V by 4 bases; bases with no gene match: 8. The germline V gene has CDR1 MNHNS and CDR2 SASEGT. The sequenced part of the CDR3 DNA is TGTGCCAGCAGTGGGGGCGGGACAGTCGATGAAAAA. Encoded protein: CASSGGGTVDEK. From start to end, the CDR3 is CASSGGGTVDEKLFF.

Details on this clone: Read coverage stops 3 residues before the CDR3 terminus; the germline J gene supplies the remainder. V usage is TRBV18 and J usage is TRBJ2-5, with TRBD2 matching over 8 bases. CDR3 length equals 19 residues. Germline V gene lookup returns CDR1 KGHSH and CDR2 LQKENI. V shed 4 bases, J shed 2 bases, and the junction held 18 bases outside the gene matches. The CDR3 reads CASSRQAAFWRGEQETQYF. The covered CDR3 bases are TGTGCCAGCTCACGACAGGCCGCTTTCTGGCGGGGGGAACAAGAGACC.

A word on this clone: The sequenced fragment ends 3 residues before the CDR3 boundary, so the rest is inferred from the germline J gene. The chain recombines TRBV7-6 with TRBJ1-2; tentatively, D is TRBD1 (6 bases). The CDR3 contains 13 residues. The germline CDR1 and CDR2 sequences are SGHVS and FNYEAQ. V shed 8 bases and J shed 4 bases, with 14 bases lying between them. The sequenced part of the CDR3 DNA is TGTGCCAGCGGCCGCGGGACACCCTATGGC. Encoded protein: CASGRGTPYG. The complete CDR3 reads CASGRGTPYGYTF. The whole variable domain, filled in from reference TRBV7-6 and TRBJ1-2, reads GAGVSQSPRYKVTKRGQDVALRCDPISGHVSLYWYRQALGQGPEFLTYFNYEAQQDKSGLPNDRFSAERPEGSISTLTIQRTEQRDSAMYRCASGRGTPYGYTFGSGTRLTVV.

In regard to this clone: The missing CDR3 end, 3 residues past where the read stops, is filled in from the germline J gene. The chain employs TRBV29-1 and TRBJ2-2, with D unresolved. Per the germline V gene, CDR1 is SQVTM and CDR2 is ANQGSEA. The ends were cut back, 3 bases at V and 2 bases at J, with 10 bases in the middle. The CDR3 extends over 14 amino acids. The CDR3 sequence: CSVEPRLNTGELFF. The sequenced part of the CDR3 DNA is TGCAGCGTTGAGCCCAGGCTTAACACCGGGGAG.

A note on this clone: An end of the junction does not agree with germline; a read error may underlie this. The CDR3 extends 3 residues past the end of the read, so its final part is completed from the germline J gene. Other DNA sequences in this sample translate to the same CDR3. The chain carries TRBV18 and TRBJ1-3, with 11 bases that match TRBD1. Looked up from germline, CDR1 is KGHSH and CDR2 is LQKENI. The length of the CDR3 is 17 residues. Partial CDR3 DNA: TGTGCCAGCTCACGTCTGGGCGGACAGGGGGCTGGAAACACG. Amino acid sequence: CASSRLGGQGAGNT. In full, the CDR3 reads CASSRLGGQGAGNTIYF. Drawing the rest from reference TRBV18 and TRBJ1-3, the complete variable domain is NAGVMQNPRHLVRRRGQEARLRCSPMKGHSHVYWYRQLPEEGLKFMVYLQKENIIDESGMPKERFSAEFPKEGPSILRIQQVVRGDSAAYFCASSRLGGQGAGNTIYFGEGSWLTVV.

In regard to this clone: The CDR3 end falls 3 residues outside the read, so it is completed with the germline J gene. The V call is TRBV19, the J call TRBJ2-1; D may be TRBD1 (6 bases). Germline loops: CDR1 LNHDA, CDR2 SQIVND (reference sequence). The CDR3 has 16 amino acids. The V gene lost 6 bases and the J gene lost 0 bases, with 15 bases spanning the gap. The sequenced part of the CDR3 DNA is TGTGCCAGTAGCCTCGAAGGGGGTCACTCCTACAATGAG. Translated, it gives CASSLEGGHSYNE. The CDR3 in full is CASSLEGGHSYNEQFF.

Comment on this clone: Sequencing ends 3 residues short of the CDR3 end; the germline J gene provides the rest. The rearrangement joins TRBV6-2 or TRBV6-3 to TRBJ2-1; D unclear. Germline CDR1 reads MNHEY; CDR2 reads SVGEGT. The germline V and J ends were trimmed by 0 bases and 4 bases, with 7 bases remaining between them. The CDR3 runs 14 residues. CDR3 sequence reads: CASSYSERYNEQFF. Incomplete CDR3 DNA: TGTGCCAGCAGTTACTCAGAAAGGTACAATGAG.

With respect to this clone: Read coverage stops 3 residues before the CDR3 terminus; the germline J gene supplies the remainder. The J gene is TRBJ2-7, the V gene TRBV12-3 or TRBV12-4, with 8 nucleotides matching TRBD1. The trim removed 5 bases at V and 2 bases at J, leaving 2 bases unmatched. The CDR3 spans 13 residues. CDR3 in amino acids: CASSPRGPYEQYF. The part of the CDR3 DNA that was read is TGTGCCAGCAGTCCCAGGGGGCCCTACGAG.

Notes on this clone: The read is 3 residues too short to cover the CDR3 end, so that end is filled in from the germline J gene. This chain joins TRBV30 and TRBJ2-3, with TRBD1 as a possible D gene (6 bases). From germline, CDR1 is GTSNPN and CDR2 SVGIG (reference sequence). The length of the CDR3 is 15 residues. Between the trimmed V and J ends, which lost 1 base and 1 base, there was a span of 12 bases. CDR3 DNA, as far as it was read: TGTGCCTGGAGTGCTGGACAGTGGGGCACAGATACG. Encoded protein: CAWSAGQWGTDT. The CDR3 in its entirety is CAWSAGQWGTDTQYF. Using reference TRBV30 and TRBJ2-3 for the parts outside the CDR3, the full variable domain is SQTIHQWPATLVQPVGSPLSLECTVEGTSNPNLYWYRQAAGRGLQLLFYSVGIGQISSEVPQNLSASRPQDRQFILSSKKLLLSDSGFYLCAWSAGQWGTDTQYFGPGTRLTVL.

In the case of this clone: The read gets to within 3 residues of the CDR3 end, and the germline J gene fills in the rest. The chain recombines TRBV7-2 with TRBJ2-1, with TRBD2 matching over 11 bases. The CDR3 runs 15 residues. V trimming: 3 bases; J trimming: 7 bases; junction bases outside the gene matches: 5. Germline assignment: CDR1 SGHTA and CDR2 FQGNSA. CDR3 sequence: CASSFLAGGENEQFF. The CDR3 DNA, read in part, is TGTGCCAGCAGCTTCCTAGCGGGAGGAGAAAATGAG.

Worth noting for this clone: The read ends 3 residues early relative to the CDR3; the germline J gene fills the gap. This chain joins TRBV19 and TRBJ1-2; D gene unclear. The CDR3 has 16 amino acids. The V gene's germline CDR1 is LNHDA and CDR2 SQIVND (reference sequence). The CDR3 reads CASTSAQVAGYNDYTF. The sequenced part of the CDR3 DNA is TGTGCCAGTACCTCGGCCCAGGTGGCGGGCTACAATGAC. The variable domain in full, with the rest retrieved from reference TRBV19 and TRBJ1-2, is DGGITQSPKYLFRKEGQNVTLSCEQNLNHDAMYWYRQDPGQGLRLIYYSQIVNDFQKGDIAEGYSVSREKKESFPLTVTSAQKNPTAFYLCASTSAQVAGYNDYTFGSGTRLTVV.

Concerning this clone: An end of the junction differs from the germline gene, which may be a read error. Read sequence stops 3 residues before the CDR3 end, and the germline J gene provides the missing end. Other DNA sequences from this sample encode an identical CDR3 as well. The rearrangement uses TRBV4-2 and TRBJ1-2; D is unclear. CDR3 length equals 18 residues. CDR1 and CDR2 (germline): LGHNA, YNFKEQ. CDR3 DNA, as far as it was read: TGCGCCAGCAGCCAAGATCTGGCGGGAGGCTTACTCTCCTACGAC. Its protein product is CASSQDLAGGLLSYD. The whole CDR3 reads CASSQDLAGGLLSYDYTF.